This T cell receptor (beta chain) was recovered during a study of T cell responses to AZD1222 COVID-19 vaccine. Across the whole study: Second doses were pooled across both intervals (about 4 or about 12 weeks). Study-level points and caveats: Seropositivity was recorded at baseline in only five to seven AZD1222 recipients.

Germline V gives CDR1 MNHEY, CDR2 SMNVEV (reference sequence). This CDR3 has 18 residues. V gave up 3 bases and J gave up 4 bases; unmatched junction bases: 17. As to this clone: Its cognate antigen is unknown.

Profiling relied on immunoSEQ multiplex PCR, and the TCRdb table lists in-frame clones only, not all of them. The repertoire holds roughly 130,000 clones, with 90% to 95% as singletons. Sequenced material: peripheral blood, taken on day 0 of AZD1222 vaccination. This sequence originates from an adult in good health. The chain combines TRBV27 with TRBJ1-1; 7 nucleotides match TRBD1. The CDR3 nucleotides are TGTGCCAGCAGTTTGAGTAGTGACAGGGAGGTATCGGGCACTGAAGCTTTCTTT. Protein sequence: CASSLSSDREVSGTEAFF.